This is a list of T cell receptor beta chains from one sample in a study of blood T cell repertoires in COVID-19. Assay: immunoSEQ multiplex PCR; the TCRdb copy retains only in-frame clones and omits some. Of about 350,000 clones listed, 87% were seen once; the top ten hold roughly 1%. The material sequenced was PBMCs or T cells enriched from blood (not recorded which). These receptor sequences come from a woman younger than 45 who had recovered from COVID-19. Both conserved end residues are part of each CDR3. D genes are given only for firm matches. Size values are once, few and many counts, or a class for expanded clones, and some rows have none.

clone size: NA; D gene: NA; J gene: TRBJ1-1; V gene: TRBV6-5; CDR3 protein: CASRDNARAFF; CDR3 DNA: TGTGCCAGCAGGGACAATGCTCGAGCTTTCTTT
clone size: NA; D gene: TRBD2; J gene: TRBJ2-3; V gene: TRBV3-1/TRBV3-2; CDR3 protein: CASSQEGLAGGQSTDTQYF; CDR3 DNA: TGTGCCAGCAGCCAAGAGGGACTAGCGGGGGGGCAATCCACAGATACGCAGTATTTT
clone size: once; D gene: NA; J gene: TRBJ2-6; V gene: TRBV6-4; CDR3 protein: CASSRVSHESGANVLTF; CDR3 DNA: TGTGCCAGCAGCAGGGTGTCTCACGAGTCGGGGGCCAACGTCCTGACTTTC
clone size: NA; D gene: NA; J gene: TRBJ2-1; V gene: TRBV2; CDR3 protein: CASSGIFQGGDEQFF; CDR3 DNA: TGTGCCAGCAGTGGGATTTTTCAGGGCGGGGATGAGCAGTTCTTC
clone size: NA; D gene: TRBD1; J gene: TRBJ2-5; V gene: TRBV10-3; CDR3 protein: CAISGQGGQETQYF; CDR3 DNA: TGTGCCATCAGTGGACAGGGGGGTCAAGAGACCCAGTACTTC
clone size: NA; D gene: NA; J gene: TRBJ2-2; V gene: TRBV5-1; CDR3 protein: CASNQGSAASGELFF; CDR3 DNA: TGCGCCAGCAACCAGGGCTCAGCAGCGTCCGGGGAGCTGTTTTTT
clone size: NA; D gene: TRBD1; J gene: TRBJ1-4; V gene: TRBV4-1; CDR3 protein: CASSHPGQGGRAFNEKLFF; CDR3 DNA: TGCGCCAGCAGCCACCCCGGACAGGGAGGAAGGGCATTTAATGAAAAACTGTTTTTT
clone size: NA; D gene: NA; J gene: TRBJ1-1; V gene: TRBV5-4; CDR3 protein: CASRGDPNTEAFF; CDR3 DNA: TGTGCCAGCAGGGGAGATCCGAACACTGAAGCTTTCTTT
clone size: NA; D gene: NA; J gene: TRBJ2-2; V gene: TRBV6-5; CDR3 protein: CASRMTGTGELFF; CDR3 DNA: TGTGCCAGCAGGATGACAGGAACCGGGGAGCTGTTTTTT
clone size: few; D gene: NA; J gene: TRBJ1-6; V gene: TRBV3-1/TRBV3-2; CDR3 protein: CASSQVRPNSPLHF; CDR3 DNA: TGTGCCAGCAGCCAAGTGAGGCCGAATTCACCCCTCCACTTT
clone size: NA; D gene: NA; J gene: TRBJ1-6; V gene: TRBV28; CDR3 protein: CASSIPGLWSSYNSPLHF; CDR3 DNA: TGTGCCAGCAGTATCCCGGGACTTTGGAGCTCCTATAATTCACCCCTCCACTTT
clone size: NA; D gene: TRBD2; J gene: TRBJ2-7; V gene: TRBV7-2; CDR3 protein: CASRRNSGGAHEQYF; CDR3 DNA: TGTGCCAGCAGGCGGAATAGCGGGGGGGCCCACGAGCAGTACTTC
clone size: NA; D gene: TRBD1; J gene: TRBJ1-1; V gene: TRBV28; CDR3 protein: CASRNRPQGTVTEAFF; CDR3 DNA: TGTGCCAGCAGAAACCGGCCACAGGGGACGGTCACTGAAGCTTTCTTT
clone size: NA; D gene: TRBD2; J gene: TRBJ2-1; V gene: TRBV6-1; CDR3 protein: CASSDRLAANNEQFF; CDR3 DNA: TGTGCCAGCAGTGACCGACTAGCGGCCAACAATGAGCAGTTCTTC
clone size: NA; D gene: NA; J gene: TRBJ2-6; V gene: TRBV24-1; CDR3 protein: CATRPGHTPGANVLTF; CDR3 DNA: TGTGCCACCCGGCCGGGACACACTCCTGGGGCCAACGTCCTGACTTTC